A selection of T cell receptor beta chains follows, all from one sample in a study of CD8 T cells in ankylosing spondylitis. A single record per CDR3 protein comes from TCRdb applying MiXCR to the 5' RACE reads. The profile shows 670,000 or so distinct CDR3 sequences, around 20% of them singletons. The specimen sequenced was blood, either unsorted or a sorted T cell fraction (not recorded which). The receptors were sampled from a male donor with ankylosing spondylitis. Both conserved end residues are part of each CDR3. The order of the fields is V gene, J gene, D gene, clone size, CDR3 protein, CDR3 DNA. A D gene is named only where the DNA matches it firmly. Not every row has a clone size; where given, it reads once, few, many or a size class.

V: TRBV10-3
J: TRBJ2-5
D: TRBD2
size: few
CDR3: CAISQQMGLAGARGQETQYF
DNA: TGTGCCATCAGCCAACAGATGGGACTAGCGGGAGCAAGGGGCCAAGAGACCCAGTACTTC

V: TRBV25-1
J: TRBJ1-2
D: TRBD1
size: .
CDR3: CAAARSGTGDSYTF
DNA: TGTGCCGCTGCACGGTCCGGGACAGGGGATAGCTACACCTTC

V: TRBV29-1
J: TRBJ2-7
D: .
size: many
CDR3: CSVGGTPYEQYF
DNA: TGCAGCGTTGGTGGGACCCCCTACGAGCAGTACTTC

V: TRBV9
J: TRBJ2-6
D: TRBD1
size: .
CDR3: CASSLLPTGLSGANVLTF
DNA: TGTGCCAGCAGCCTCCTCCCGACAGGGCTCTCTGGGGCCAACGTCCTGACTTTC

V: TRBV2
J: TRBJ2-7
D: TRBD1
size: .
CDR3: CATHGRQGAYEQYF
DNA: TGTGCCACCCATGGGAGACAGGGGGCCTACGAGCAGTACTTC

V: TRBV11-1
J: TRBJ1-1
D: TRBD1
size: few
CDR3: CASSPYTGTGRRGTEAFF
DNA: TGTGCCAGCAGCCCCTATACCGGGACAGGGAGGAGGGGCACTGAAGCTTTCTTT

V: TRBV12-3/TRBV12-4
J: TRBJ1-2
D: .
size: many
CDR3: CASSHTDYGYTF
DNA: TGTGCCAGCAGTCATACGGACTATGGCTACACCTTC

V: TRBV5-1
J: TRBJ2-1
D: .
size: many
CDR3: CASSLESSYNEQFF
DNA: TGCGCCAGCAGCTTGGAGAGTAGCTACAATGAGCAGTTCTTC

V: TRBV7-6
J: TRBJ2-3
D: TRBD2
size: few
CDR3: CASSPRGSSGVIDTQYF
DNA: TGTGCCAGCAGCCCCCGGGGATCTAGCGGGGTGATAGATACGCAGTATTTT

V: TRBV3-1
J: TRBJ2-1
D: TRBD1
size: few
CDR3: CASSLRQGASDEQFF
DNA: TGTGCCAGCAGCCTTAGACAGGGGGCGTCCGATGAGCAGTTCTTC

V: TRBV7-6
J: TRBJ2-7
D: .
size: .
CDR3: CASSLSRESSYEQYF
DNA: TGTGCCAGCAGCTTATCTAGAGAAAGCTCCTACGAGCAGTACTTC

V: TRBV5-1
J: TRBJ1-4
D: TRBD1
size: .
CDR3: CASSWGQITTNEKLFF
DNA: TGCGCCAGCAGCTGGGGACAGATTACAACTAATGAAAAACTGTTTTTT

V: TRBV10-3
J: TRBJ2-5
D: .
size: .
CDR3: CAITPNRDQETQYF
DNA: TGTGCCATCACCCCCAACAGGGACCAAGAGACCCAGTACTTC

V: TRBV12-3/TRBV12-4
J: TRBJ2-3
D: .
size: .
CDR3: CASSLDAATQYF
DNA: TGTGCCAGCAGTTTAGACGCCGCTACGCAGTATTTT

V: TRBV20-1
J: TRBJ1-3
D: TRBD1
size: few
CDR3: CSALTPGTGGNTIYF
DNA: TGCAGTGCGCTCACTCCCGGGACAGGGGGAAACACCATATATTTT

V: TRBV4-1
J: TRBJ1-3
D: .
size: .
CDR3: CASSQGAGSGNTIYF
DNA: TGCGCCAGCAGCCAAGGCGCAGGGTCTGGAAACACCATATATTTT

V: TRBV7-2
J: TRBJ2-5
D: TRBD2
size: few
CDR3: CASSAASGRNQETQYF
DNA: TGTGCCAGCAGCGCCGCTAGCGGGAGAAACCAAGAGACCCAGTACTTC

V: TRBV30
J: TRBJ1-2
D: .
size: .
CDR3: CARNTGQNYGYTF
DNA: TGTGCCCGAAATACAGGGCAGAACTATGGCTACACCTTC

V: TRBV12-3/TRBV12-4
J: TRBJ2-2
D: .
size: few
CDR3: CASSFPVGITGELFF
DNA: TGTGCCAGCAGCTTCCCGGTAGGGATTACCGGGGAGCTGTTTTTT

V: TRBV7-2
J: TRBJ1-1
D: TRBD1
size: few
CDR3: CASSSRGTGEGTEAFF
DNA: TGTGCCAGCAGTTCACGGGGGACAGGGGAGGGCACTGAAGCTTTCTTT

V: TRBV20-1
J: TRBJ2-1
D: .
size: many
CDR3: CSARGGPGSGDEQFF
DNA: TGCAGTGCTAGAGGGGGGCCAGGGAGTGGGGATGAGCAGTTCTTC

V: TRBV12-3/TRBV12-4
J: TRBJ2-1
D: TRBD2
size: .
CDR3: CASSFLSGGPRNEQFF
DNA: TGTGCCAGCAGTTTTTTGAGCGGGGGCCCCCGGAATGAGCAGTTCTTC

V: TRBV4-2
J: TRBJ2-2
D: .
size: few
CDR3: CASSQEQGRDTGELFF
DNA: TGTGCCAGCAGCCAAGAACAGGGACGCGACACCGGGGAGCTGTTTTTT

V: TRBV20-1
J: TRBJ2-2
D: TRBD1
size: few
CDR3: CSARGQGGGELFF
DNA: TGCAGTGCTAGGGGACAGGGCGGCGGGGAGCTGTTTTTT

V: TRBV15
J: TRBJ1-5
D: TRBD1
size: few
CDR3: CATSRTGGVQPQHF
DNA: TGTGCCACCAGCAGGACAGGGGGCGTTCAGCCCCAGCATTTT

V: TRBV7-9
J: TRBJ1-5
D: .
size: few
CDR3: CASSSDGFQPQHF
DNA: TGTGCCAGCAGCTCAGACGGATTTCAGCCCCAGCATTTT

V: TRBV29-1
J: TRBJ2-7
D: .
size: many
CDR3: CSVERLGEQYF
DNA: TGCAGCGTTGAACGGCTTGGCGAGCAGTACTTC

V: TRBV5-1
J: TRBJ2-3
D: .
size: .
CDR3: CASSLRRDIDTQYF
DNA: TGCGCCAGCAGCTTGAGAAGGGATATAGATACGCAGTATTTT

V: TRBV2
J: TRBJ1-6
D: TRBD1
size: .
CDR3: CASRGDSYNSPLHF
DNA: TGTGCCAGCAGGGGGGACAGCTATAATTCACCCCTCCACTTT

V: TRBV6-1
J: TRBJ2-5
D: .
size: few
CDR3: CASSRRNQETQYF
DNA: TGTGCCAGCAGTCGACGGAACCAAGAGACCCAGTACTTC

V: TRBV12-3/TRBV12-4
J: TRBJ2-7
D: TRBD2
size: few
CDR3: CASSLTSGLISYEQYF
DNA: TGTGCCAGCAGTTTAACTAGCGGGTTAATCTCCTACGAGCAGTACTTC

V: TRBV9
J: TRBJ1-2
D: .
size: few
CDR3: CASSPGEDYGYTF
DNA: TGTGCCAGCAGCCCCGGGGAGGACTATGGCTACACCTTC

V: TRBV6-5
J: TRBJ1-6
D: TRBD1
size: .
CDR3: CASSYSGDRDSPLHF
DNA: TGTGCCAGCAGTTACTCTGGGGACAGGGACTCACCCCTCCACTTT

V: TRBV15
J: TRBJ1-4
D: TRBD1
size: .
CDR3: CATSRDGTGINEKLFF
DNA: TGTGCCACCAGCAGAGATGGGACAGGAATAAATGAAAAACTGTTTTTT

V: TRBV20-1
J: TRBJ2-5
D: .
size: few
CDR3: CSARDVQIQETQYF
DNA: TGCAGTGCTAGAGATGTACAAATCCAAGAGACCCAGTACTTC

V: TRBV7-2
J: TRBJ1-2
D: .
size: few
CDR3: CASSLQRQLNYGYTF
DNA: TGTGCCAGCAGCTTACAGCGACAGCTTAACTATGGCTACACCTTC

V: TRBV6-6
J: TRBJ1-1
D: .
size: few
CDR3: CATHWTFGTEAFF
DNA: TGTGCCACTCATTGGACCTTTGGTACTGAAGCTTTCTTT

V: TRBV12-3/TRBV12-4
J: TRBJ2-2
D: .
size: .
CDR3: CASSRTAGLSTGELFF
DNA: TGTGCCAGCAGTCGAACCGCGGGACTCTCCACCGGGGAGCTGTTTTTT

V: TRBV27
J: TRBJ1-2
D: TRBD1
size: few
CDR3: CASSSRQGADYGYTF
DNA: TGTGCCAGCAGTTCACGACAGGGCGCCGACTATGGCTACACCTTC

V: TRBV20-1
J: TRBJ1-1
D: .
size: .
CDR3: CSAPGTFTEAFF
DNA: TGCAGTGCTCCCGGGACTTTCACTGAAGCTTTCTTT

V: TRBV20-1
J: TRBJ2-3
D: TRBD2
size: .
CDR3: CSATSGTSSTDTQYF
DNA: TGCAGTGCTACGAGTGGGACTAGCAGCACAGATACGCAGTATTTT

V: TRBV12-3/TRBV12-4
J: TRBJ2-1
D: TRBD1
size: few
CDR3: CASSALDREFNEQFF
DNA: TGTGCCAGCAGTGCCCTCGACAGGGAATTTAATGAGCAGTTCTTC

V: TRBV7-7
J: TRBJ2-2
D: .
size: .
CDR3: CASSLGRGQAGELFF
DNA: TGTGCTAGCAGCTTGGGCCGGGGGCAAGCCGGGGAGCTGTTTTTT

V: TRBV10-3
J: TRBJ1-1
D: .
size: .
CDR3: CAISEARGGSTEAFF
DNA: TGTGCCATCAGTGAGGCCAGGGGAGGGAGTACTGAAGCTTTCTTT

V: TRBV2
J: TRBJ2-1
D: TRBD2
size: many
CDR3: CATAGLAGDQFF
DNA: TGTGCCACCGCGGGACTAGCGGGGGATCAGTTCTTC

V: TRBV12-3/TRBV12-4
J: TRBJ1-5
D: .
size: .
CDR3: CASNQEKNQPQHF
DNA: TGTGCCAGCAACCAAGAAAAGAATCAGCCCCAGCATTTT

V: TRBV4-3
J: TRBJ2-5
D: .
size: .
CDR3: CASSQEVGSGETQYF
DNA: TGCGCCAGCAGCCAAGAGGTGGGATCGGGAGAGACCCAGTACTTC

V: TRBV28
J: TRBJ2-7
D: .
size: .
CDR3: CASSTGQPHYEQYF
DNA: TGTGCCAGCAGTACCGGACAGCCCCACTACGAGCAGTACTTC

V: TRBV4-1
J: TRBJ1-1
D: .
size: few
CDR3: CASSQPGGGGGEAFF
DNA: TGCGCCAGCAGCCAGCCCGGTGGGGGGGGAGGTGAAGCTTTCTTT

V: TRBV5-1
J: TRBJ2-3
D: TRBD2
size: .
CDR3: CASSASSGGANGDTQYF
DNA: TGCGCCAGCAGCGCTTCTAGCGGGGGGGCTAATGGAGATACGCAGTATTTT

V: TRBV3-1
J: TRBJ2-5
D: .
size: .
CDR3: CACSQGSGSGETQYF
DNA: TGTGCCTGCAGCCAAGGGTCAGGTTCGGGGGAGACCCAGTACTTC

V: TRBV24-1
J: TRBJ2-1
D: .
size: few
CDR3: CATSRSGQYNEQFF
DNA: TGTGCCACCAGTCGCTCAGGCCAATACAATGAGCAGTTCTTC

V: TRBV12-3/TRBV12-4
J: TRBJ1-2
D: TRBD1
size: .
CDR3: CASSLRTGFPNYGYTF
DNA: TGTGCCAGCAGTTTAAGGACAGGATTCCCAAACTATGGCTACACCTTC

V: TRBV11-2
J: TRBJ2-5
D: .
size: .
CDR3: CASSPSGVQGGETQYF
DNA: TGTGCCAGCAGCCCATCAGGGGTCCAGGGGGGAGAGACCCAGTACTTC